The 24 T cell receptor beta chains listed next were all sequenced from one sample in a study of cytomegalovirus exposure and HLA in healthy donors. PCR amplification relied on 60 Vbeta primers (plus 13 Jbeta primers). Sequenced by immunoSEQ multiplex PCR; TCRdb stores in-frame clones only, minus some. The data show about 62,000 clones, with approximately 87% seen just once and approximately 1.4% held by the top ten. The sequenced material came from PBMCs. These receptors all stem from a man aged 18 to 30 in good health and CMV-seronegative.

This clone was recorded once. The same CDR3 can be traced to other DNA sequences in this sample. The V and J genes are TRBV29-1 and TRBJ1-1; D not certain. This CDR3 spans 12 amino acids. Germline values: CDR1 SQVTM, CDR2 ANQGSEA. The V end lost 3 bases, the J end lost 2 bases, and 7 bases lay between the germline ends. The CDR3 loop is CSVERGNTEAFF. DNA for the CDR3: TGCAGCGTTGAGCGGGGAAACACTGAAGCTTTCTTT.

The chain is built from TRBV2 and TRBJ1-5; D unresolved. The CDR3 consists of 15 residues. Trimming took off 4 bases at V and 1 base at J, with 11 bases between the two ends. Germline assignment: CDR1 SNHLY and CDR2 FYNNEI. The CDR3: CASSVLGGSNQPQHF. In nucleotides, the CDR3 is TGTGCCAGCAGTGTTCTGGGAGGAAGCAATCAGCCCCAGCATTTT.

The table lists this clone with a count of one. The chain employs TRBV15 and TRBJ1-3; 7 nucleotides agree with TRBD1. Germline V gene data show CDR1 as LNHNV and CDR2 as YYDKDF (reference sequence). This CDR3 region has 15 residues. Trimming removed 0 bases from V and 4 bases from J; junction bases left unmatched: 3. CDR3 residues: CATSRDRGQGNTIYF. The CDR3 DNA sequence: TGTGCCACCAGCAGAGATAGGGGACAGGGAAACACCATATATTTT. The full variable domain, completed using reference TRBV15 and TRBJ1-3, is DAMVIQNPRYQVTQFGKPVTLSCSQTLNHNVMYWYQQKSSQAPKLLFHYYDKDFNNEADTPDNFQSRRPNTSFCFLDIRSPGLGDTAMYLCATSRDRGQGNTIYFGEGSWLTVV.

CDR3 sequence reads: CASSQGQNNEQFF. The DNA for the CDR3 is TGTGCCAGCTCACAGGGACAGAACAATGAGCAGTTCTTC. The chain employs TRBV18 and TRBJ2-1; 7 bases align to TRBD1. The ends lost 4 bases at V and 5 bases at J; junction bases unmatched: 2. Germline V gene sequence: CDR1 KGHSH, CDR2 LQKENI. The CDR3 length is 13 residues.

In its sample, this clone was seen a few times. CDR3 protein: CASSFGTVYNEQFF. In DNA, the CDR3 is TGTGCCAGCAGTTTTGGGACAGTCTACAATGAGCAGTTCTTC. J is TRBJ2-1 and V is TRBV28; 7 bases line up with TRBD1. Germline V gene data show CDR1 as MDHEN and CDR2 as SYDVKM. The V and J ends lost 3 bases and 3 bases, in that order; junction bases with no gene match: 2. CDR3 length: 14 residues. Full variable domain (remainder filled in from reference TRBV28 and TRBJ2-1): DVKVTQSSRYLVKRTGEKVFLECVQDMDHENMFWYRQDPGLGLRLIYFSYDVKMKEKGDIPEGYSVSREKKERFSLILESASTNQTSMYLCASSFGTVYNEQFFGPGTRLTVL.

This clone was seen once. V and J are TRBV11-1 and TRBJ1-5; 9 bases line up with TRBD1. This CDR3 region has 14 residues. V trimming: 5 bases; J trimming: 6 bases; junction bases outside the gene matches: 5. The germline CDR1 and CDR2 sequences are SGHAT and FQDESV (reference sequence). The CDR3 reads CASSPQGASQPQHF. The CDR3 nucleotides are TGTGCCAGCAGCCCACAGGGGGCGAGTCAGCCCCAGCATTTT. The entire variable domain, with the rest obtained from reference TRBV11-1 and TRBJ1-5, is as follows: EAEVAQSPRYKITEKSQAVAFWCDPISGHATLYWYRQILGQGPELLVQFQDESVVDDSQLPKDRFSAERLKGVDSTLKIQPAELGDSAMYLCASSPQGASQPQHFGDGTRLSIL.

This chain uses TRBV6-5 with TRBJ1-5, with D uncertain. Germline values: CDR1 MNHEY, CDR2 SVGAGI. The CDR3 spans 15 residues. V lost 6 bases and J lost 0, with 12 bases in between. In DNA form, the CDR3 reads TGTGCCAGCAGGCCACAGAAGAATAGCAATCAGCCCCAGCATTTT. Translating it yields CASRPQKNSNQPQHF.

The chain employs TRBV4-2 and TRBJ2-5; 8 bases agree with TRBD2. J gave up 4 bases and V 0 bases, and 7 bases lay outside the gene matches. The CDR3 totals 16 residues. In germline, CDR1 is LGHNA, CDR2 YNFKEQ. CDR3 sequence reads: CASSQEGRGGVETQYF. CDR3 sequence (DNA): TGTGCCAGCAGCCAAGAGGGACGGGGGGGCGTAGAGACCCAGTACTTC.

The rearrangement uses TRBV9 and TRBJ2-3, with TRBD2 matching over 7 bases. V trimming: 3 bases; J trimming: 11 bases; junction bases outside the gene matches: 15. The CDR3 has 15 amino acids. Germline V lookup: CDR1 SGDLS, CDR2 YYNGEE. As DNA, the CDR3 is TGTGCCAGCAGCGCTTCCGGGACTACCGTTGGAGTGCAGTATTTT. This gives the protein CASSASGTTVGVQYF.

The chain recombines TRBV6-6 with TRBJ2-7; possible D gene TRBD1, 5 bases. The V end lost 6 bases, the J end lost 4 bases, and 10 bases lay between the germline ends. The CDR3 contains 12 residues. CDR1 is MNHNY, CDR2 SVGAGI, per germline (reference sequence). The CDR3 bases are TGTGCCAGCAGGCACCAGGGATACGAGCAGTACTTC. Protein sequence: CASRHQGYEQYF.

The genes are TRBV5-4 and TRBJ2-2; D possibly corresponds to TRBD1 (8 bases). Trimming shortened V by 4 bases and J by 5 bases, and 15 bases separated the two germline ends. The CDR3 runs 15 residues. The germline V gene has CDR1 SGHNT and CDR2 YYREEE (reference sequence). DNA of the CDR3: TGTGCCAGCAGCAACGGACAGGGAGGGACCGGGGAGCTGTTTTTT. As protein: CASSNGQGGTGELFF.

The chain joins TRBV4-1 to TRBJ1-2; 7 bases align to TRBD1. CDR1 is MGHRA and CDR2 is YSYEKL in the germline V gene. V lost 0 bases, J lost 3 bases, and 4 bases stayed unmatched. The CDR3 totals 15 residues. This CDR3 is CASSQDRTGDYGYTF. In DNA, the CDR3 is TGCGCCAGCAGCCAAGATCGTACAGGGGACTATGGCTACACCTTC.

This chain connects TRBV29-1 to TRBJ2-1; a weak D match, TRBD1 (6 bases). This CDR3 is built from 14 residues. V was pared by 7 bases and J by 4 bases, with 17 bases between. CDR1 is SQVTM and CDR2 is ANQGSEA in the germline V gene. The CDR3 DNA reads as TGCAGCGGCATCCGACAGGTGGGTTACAATGAGCAGTTCTTC. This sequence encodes CSGIRQVGYNEQFF.

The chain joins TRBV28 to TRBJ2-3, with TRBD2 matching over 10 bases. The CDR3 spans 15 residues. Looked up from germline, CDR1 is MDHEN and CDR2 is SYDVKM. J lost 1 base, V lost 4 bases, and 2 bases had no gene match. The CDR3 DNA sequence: TGTGCCAGCAGTTCCCTAGCGGGGGGCACAGATACGCAGTATTTT. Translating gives CASSSLAGGTDTQYF.

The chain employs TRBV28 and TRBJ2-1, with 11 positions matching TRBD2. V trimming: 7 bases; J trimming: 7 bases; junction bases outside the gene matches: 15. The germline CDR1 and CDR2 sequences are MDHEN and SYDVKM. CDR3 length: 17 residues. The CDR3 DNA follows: TGTGCCAGCAATCCAACAATGCTAGCGGGGGGAACGAATGAGCAGTTCTTC. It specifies CASNPTMLAGGTNEQFF.

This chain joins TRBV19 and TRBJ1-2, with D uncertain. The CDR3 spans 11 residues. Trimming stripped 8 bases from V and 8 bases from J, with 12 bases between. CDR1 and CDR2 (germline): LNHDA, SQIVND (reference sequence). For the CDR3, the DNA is TGTGCCAGTCGGACTGCTGGGGGCTACACCTTC. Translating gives CASRTAGGYTF.

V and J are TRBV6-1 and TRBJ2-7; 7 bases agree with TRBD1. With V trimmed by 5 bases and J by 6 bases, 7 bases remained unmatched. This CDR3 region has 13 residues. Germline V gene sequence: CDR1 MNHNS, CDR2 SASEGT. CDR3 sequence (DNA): TGTGCCAGCAGTCCCCCGACAGGGTTCGAGCAGTACTTC. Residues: CASSPPTGFEQYF.

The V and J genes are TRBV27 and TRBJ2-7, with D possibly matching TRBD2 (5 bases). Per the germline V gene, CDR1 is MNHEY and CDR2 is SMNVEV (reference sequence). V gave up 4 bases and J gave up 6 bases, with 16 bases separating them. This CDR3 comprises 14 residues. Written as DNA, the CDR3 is TGTGCCAGCAGTTCAATAAGGAGGTCTGGCGAGCAGTACTTC. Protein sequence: CASSSIRRSGEQYF.

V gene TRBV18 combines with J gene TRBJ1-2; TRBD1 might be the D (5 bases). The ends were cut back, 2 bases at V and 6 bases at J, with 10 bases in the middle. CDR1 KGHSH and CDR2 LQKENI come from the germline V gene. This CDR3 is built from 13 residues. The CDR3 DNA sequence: TGTGCCAGCTCACCATTAAGGGGCGATGGCTACACCTTC. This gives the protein CASSPLRGDGYTF.

The CDR3 loop reads CASSMREGSPLHF. The CDR3 bases are TGTGCCAGTAGTATGCGGGAGGGTTCACCCCTCCACTTT. The genes are TRBV19 and TRBJ1-6; D is unclear. This CDR3 contains 13 residues. Between the trimmed V and J ends, which lost 3 bases and 9 bases, there was a span of 9 bases. Germline V gene sequence: CDR1 LNHDA, CDR2 SQIVND (reference sequence).

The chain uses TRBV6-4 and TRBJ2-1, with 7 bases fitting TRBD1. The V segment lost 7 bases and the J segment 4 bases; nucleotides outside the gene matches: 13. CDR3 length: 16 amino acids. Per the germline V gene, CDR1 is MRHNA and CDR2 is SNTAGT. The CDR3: CASTKRGQFQYNEQFF. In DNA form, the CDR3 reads TGTGCCAGCACCAAAAGGGGACAGTTCCAATACAATGAGCAGTTCTTC.

The CDR3 loop is CASSPVNSPLHF. In DNA form, the CDR3 reads TGCGCCAGCAGCCCAGTAAATTCACCCCTCCACTTT. This chain links TRBV4-1 with TRBJ1-6; no clear D. V lost 4 bases and J lost 7, with 5 bases in between. This CDR3 region has 12 residues. Germline V lookup: CDR1 MGHRA, CDR2 YSYEKL.

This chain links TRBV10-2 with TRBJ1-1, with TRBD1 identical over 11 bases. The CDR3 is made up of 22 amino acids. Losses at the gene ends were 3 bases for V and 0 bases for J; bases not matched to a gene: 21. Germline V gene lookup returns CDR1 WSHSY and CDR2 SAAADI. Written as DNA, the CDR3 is TGCGCCAGCAGTGATTTCCGACGGACAGGGGGCCTGTCGGGGGTCTTGAACACTGAAGCTTTCTTT. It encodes CASSDFRRTGGLSGVLNTEAFF.

CDR3 residues: CASSAYLSGYGYTF. In nucleotides, the CDR3 is TGTGCCAGCAGTGCCTACCTATCGGGCTATGGCTACACCTTC. V and J are TRBV6-1 and TRBJ1-2; no clear D gene. Trimming shortened V by 4 bases and J by 4 bases, and 13 bases separated the two germline ends. The CDR3 has 14 amino acids. CDR1 and CDR2 (germline): MNHNS, SASEGT.